This T cell receptor beta chain was sequenced during a study of cytomegalovirus exposure and HLA in healthy donors. Amplification used 60 Vbeta primers and 13 Jbeta primers. The table came from immunoSEQ multiplex PCR; TCRdb's copy has only in-frame clones and leaves some out. Its listing shows approximately 50,000 clones. Comments on this clone: The antigen remains unidentified.

Study-wide results and caveats: A list of 150 or so TCR beta chains associated with cytomegalovirus was given. TCR beta V- and J-gene trimming, according to a later analysis, was linked to a missense DCLRE1C variant. Excluded: some indistinguishable V segments such as TRBV6-2 and TRBV6-3. The authors judged a highly shared variant cluster likely a sequencing artifact.

Looked up from germline, CDR1 is MGHRA and CDR2 is YSYEKL. The length of the CDR3 is 17 residues. J gave up 1 base and V 0 bases, and 6 bases lay outside the gene matches. The V gene is TRBV4-1, the J gene TRBJ2-1; 7 bases are a match to TRBD2. Specimen: PBMCs. This receptor was obtained from a female donor in good health and CMV-seronegative. The CDR3 nucleotides are TGCGCCAGCAGCCAAGAGGGTGGGGGGGTTTCCTACAATGAGCAGTTCTTC. It encodes CASSQEGGGVSYNEQFF.